The 18 T cell receptor beta chains presented below share a single source sample, sequenced in a study of T cell repertoires in cytomegalovirus infection. MiXCR, run by TCRdb on the reads, gives a single entry per CDR3 protein. The profile covers some 940,000 distinct CDR3 sequences, with more than 25% appearing a single time and around 15% taken by the ten largest. These receptors' targets are unknown. This specimen consisted of cultured CD8+ T cells from PBMCs, obtained from culture after CMV antigen stimulation. The receptors derive from a human donor in good health (CMV status not recorded). Some clones in this sample may be carry-over from other donors' samples.

The rearrangement links TRBV12-3 or TRBV12-4 to TRBJ1-5; D might be TRBD1 (5 bases). The CDR3 has 15 residues. V lost 1 base and J 6 bases, leaving 13 bases between the germline ends. As DNA, the CDR3 is TGTGCCAGCAGTTTAGGGGGGGAAAGGGGTCAGCCCCAGCATTTT. Its translation: CASSLGGERGQPQHF.

This clonotype has only one observation. The V and J genes are TRBV20-1 and TRBJ2-7; 10 nucleotides align to TRBD2. The CDR3 spans 15 residues. Germline CDR1 and CDR2: DFQATT and SNEGSKA (reference sequence). With V trimmed by 5 bases and J by 0 bases, 7 bases remained unmatched. CDR3 bases: TGCAGTGCTTGGCTTAGCGGGGGGTCCTCCTACGAGCAGTACTTC. Protein product: CSAWLSGGSSYEQYF.

J is TRBJ2-1 and V is TRBV7-9; the D is unclear. The germline V gene has CDR1 SEHNR and CDR2 FQNEAQ (reference sequence). The CDR3 loop spans 11 amino acids. The ends were cut back, 5 bases at V and 13 bases at J, with 12 bases in the middle. CDR3 DNA sequence: TGTGCCAGCAGCCTCGGACCAGTCCAGTTCTTC. It translates to CASSLGPVQFF.

This clonotype turned up a few times. The chain's CDR3 is CASSPDASGGTYNEQFF. DNA for the CDR3: TGTGCCAGTAGCCCAGACGCCAGCGGGGGGACCTACAATGAGCAGTTCTTC. The chain carries TRBV19 and TRBJ2-1; TRBD2 matches at 9 bases. This CDR3 spans 17 amino acids. J lost 2 bases, V lost 6 bases, and 11 bases had no gene match. In germline, CDR1 is LNHDA, CDR2 SQIVND (reference sequence).

The rearrangement uses TRBV6-1 and TRBJ2-7; 10 bases are shared with TRBD1. Germline V gene sequence: CDR1 MNHNS, CDR2 SASEGT. V lost 0 bases and J lost 5; bases outside the gene matches: 4. This CDR3 contains 15 residues. The CDR3 is CASSEAPGQGNEQYF. The DNA for the CDR3 is TGTGCCAGCAGTGAAGCCCCGGGACAGGGGAACGAGCAGTACTTC.

CDR3 in DNA: TGTGCCAGCAGCGCACCGGGACAGGGGTACACTGAAGCTTTCTTT. Amino acid sequence: CASSAPGQGYTEAFF. The V call is TRBV13, the J call TRBJ1-1; 10 nucleotides line up with TRBD1. CDR1 is PRHDT, CDR2 FYEKMQ, per germline (reference sequence). This CDR3 is built from 15 residues. J was trimmed by 3 bases and V by 5 bases; bases with no gene match: 6.

This chain uses TRBV20-1 with TRBJ1-6, with D unclear. Per germline, CDR1 DFQATT and CDR2 SNEGSKA (reference sequence). V gave up 6 bases and J gave up 5 bases, with 5 bases separating them. This CDR3 has 11 amino acids. CDR3 protein: CSASDNSPLHF. The CDR3 nucleotides read TGCAGTGCGTCTGATAATTCACCCCTCCACTTT.

This clonotype was seen a handful of times. This chain connects TRBV10-3 to TRBJ2-7, with 11 nucleotides matching TRBD2. The CDR3 loop spans 16 amino acids. Germline values: CDR1 ENHRY, CDR2 SYGVKD. V lost 10 bases and J lost 0; bases outside the gene matches: 11. For the CDR3, the DNA is TGTGCCAACGGACTAGCGGGTATAGTTAGCTCCTACGAGCAGTACGTC. Translating it yields CANGLAGIVSSYEQYV.

This clonotype occurred many times. This sequence joins TRBV7-8 and TRBJ2-1; 7 bases map to TRBD1. The V and J ends lost 5 bases and 4 bases, in that order; junction bases with no gene match: 8. The CDR3 totals 15 residues. Germline V gene lookup returns CDR1 SGHVS and CDR2 FQNEAQ. In DNA, the CDR3 is TGTGCCAGCAGCCTTGACAGGGCTCTATACAATGAGCAGTTCTTC. As protein: CASSLDRALYNEQFF.

The chain couples TRBV4-1 to TRBJ1-2; weak D call: TRBD1 (5 bases). V was shortened by 1 base and J by 4 bases, with 10 bases between the two germline ends. This CDR3 has 14 amino acids. CDR1 and CDR2 (germline): MGHRA, YSYEKL. The CDR3: CASSQVGVSYGYTF. The DNA for the CDR3 is TGCGCCAGCAGCCAAGTGGGGGTGTCCTATGGCTACACCTTC.

In this sample, this clonotype turned up many times. The chain carries TRBV13 and TRBJ2-3, with D maybe TRBD2 (5 bases). CDR3 length: 15 amino acids. In germline, CDR1 is PRHDT, CDR2 FYEKMQ (reference sequence). The V gene lost 3 bases and the J gene lost 0 bases, with 10 bases spanning the gap. Written as DNA, the CDR3 is TGTGCCAGCAGCTTCGCGGGCCGTAGCACAGATACGCAGTATTTT. Translation gives CASSFAGRSTDTQYF.

The chain recombines TRBV11-2 with TRBJ2-4; 8 bases match TRBD2. Per germline, CDR1 SGHAT and CDR2 FQNNGV. The CDR3 covers 14 residues. Trimming took 3 bases from V and 6 from J; bases not matched to a gene: 4. The CDR3 DNA reads as TGTGCCAGCAGCTTTCCGGGGGGGCGAAACATTCAGTACTTC. Translating gives CASSFPGGRNIQYF.

J is TRBJ2-1 and V is TRBV18; weak D call: TRBD2 (5 bases). V was cut by 2 bases and J by 3 bases, with 14 bases left in between. The CDR3 is 16 amino acids. Germline CDR1 KGHSH, CDR2 LQKENI. The CDR3 region has the DNA TGTGCCAGCTCACCAAGGTCCCTAGCAAACTACAATGAGCAGTTCTTC. Its translation: CASSPRSLANYNEQFF.

This sequence joins TRBV7-9 and TRBJ2-7; 8 positions match TRBD1. V lost 5 bases to trimming and J lost 5 bases; unmatched junction nucleotides: 11. The CDR3 contains 15 residues. From germline, CDR1 is SEHNR and CDR2 FQNEAQ (reference sequence). The CDR3 nucleotides are TGTGCCAGCAGCCCTGGGACAGGTGGCCTCCACGAGCAGTACGTC. Its protein product is CASSPGTGGLHEQYV.

The genes are TRBV11-2 and TRBJ1-3; 11 nucleotides align to TRBD1. The CDR3 runs 19 residues. J gave up 4 bases and V 5 bases, and 16 bases lay outside the gene matches. CDR1 SGHAT and CDR2 FQNNGV come from the germline V gene. This CDR3 reads CASSAWDEGQGAAGNTIYF. The CDR3 region has the DNA TGTGCCAGCAGCGCTTGGGATGAAGGACAGGGGGCGGCAGGAAACACCATATATTTT.

The chain uses TRBV5-4 and TRBJ1-2; 7 bases line up with TRBD1. The J segment lost 10 bases and the V segment lost 6 bases, leaving 6 bases of the junction unmatched. The CDR3 covers 11 residues. Germline V gene lookup returns CDR1 SGHNT and CDR2 YYREEE (reference sequence). Here the CDR3 DNA reads TGTGCCAGCACCAACAGGGGAGACTACACCTTC. Protein sequence: CASTNRGDYTF.

This clonotype has just a few counts. This sequence joins TRBV15 and TRBJ1-2; a weak D match, TRBD1 (5 bases). Germline V gene sequence: CDR1 LNHNV, CDR2 YYDKDF (reference sequence). V lost 2 bases and J lost 7, with 14 bases in between. CDR3 length equals 14 residues. This chain's CDR3 is CATSRIGALGGYTF. CDR3 DNA sequence: TGTGCCACCAGCAGAATCGGGGCCCTAGGTGGCTACACCTTC.

The V call is TRBV20-1, the J call TRBJ2-5; D might be TRBD1 or TRBD2, each matching 5 bases. CDR1 DFQATT and CDR2 SNEGSKA come from the germline V gene (reference sequence). This CDR3 has 14 residues. The V end lost 6 bases, the J end lost 4 bases, and 18 bases lay between the germline ends. The CDR3 DNA is TGCAGTGCGACATATGGGGGTAGAGGAGAGACCCAGTACTTC. This gives the protein CSATYGGRGETQYF.